One sample yielded the 13 T cell receptor beta chains listed below, sequenced in a study of blood T cell repertoires in COVID-19. Method: immunoSEQ multiplex PCR; TCRdb's copy keeps in-frame clones and lacks some. This sample has 230,000 or so clones; 89% occur once, and the top ten carry roughly 4.5%. Sequencing input: peripheral blood. The receptors originated from a woman aged 40-49 years who had recovered from COVID-19.

Only one count was recorded for this clone. V usage is TRBV5-1 and J usage is TRBJ2-7; 9 nucleotides line up with TRBD1. V lost 3 bases, J lost 5 bases, and 6 bases stayed unmatched. The germline gives CDR1 SGHRS, CDR2 YFSETQ. CDR3 length: 14 residues. The CDR3 DNA reads TGCGCCAGCAGCTATGGGACAGGGTCCAACGAGCAGTACTTC. Translating it yields CASSYGTGSNEQYF.

V and J are TRBV28 and TRBJ1-5; TRBD1 matches at 7 bases. V lost 6 bases to trimming and J lost 7 bases; unmatched junction nucleotides: 9. Per germline, CDR1 MDHEN and CDR2 SYDVKM. This CDR3 has 14 amino acids. CDR3 bases: TGTGCCAGCAGACGAACAGGGGTTCAGCAGCCCCAGCATTTT. Protein: CASRRTGVQQPQHF. The full variable domain, with the rest looked up from reference TRBV28 and TRBJ1-5, is DVKVTQSSRYLVKRTGEKVFLECVQDMDHENMFWYRQDPGLGLRLIYFSYDVKMKEKGDIPEGYSVSREKKERFSLILESASTNQTSMYLCASRRTGVQQPQHFGDGTRLSIL.

The rearrangement joins TRBV18 to TRBJ1-2, with a weak D call TRBD1 (5 bases). V dropped 0 bases and J dropped 6 bases, with 17 bases sitting between them. Germline CDR1 KGHSH, CDR2 LQKENI. CDR3 length equals 16 residues. CDR3 residues: CASSPPITQGMNGYTF. The CDR3 nucleotides are TGTGCCAGCTCACCACCTATTACGCAGGGTATGAATGGCTACACCTTC.

V and J are TRBV4-3 and TRBJ2-1, with 7 bases matching TRBD2. Germline V gene sequence: CDR1 LGHNA, CDR2 YSLEER. V was clipped by 0 bases and J by 6 bases; unmatched bases: 5. The CDR3 contains 15 residues. The CDR3 DNA sequence: TGCGCCAGCAGCCAAGAGGTTCGGGGGGTCAATGAGCAGTTCTTC. This encodes CASSQEVRGVNEQFF.

This chain joins TRBV14 and TRBJ1-6, with D hard to call. This CDR3 is built from 12 residues. Trimming took 1 base from V and 9 from J, leaving 4 bases between them. Looked up from germline, CDR1 is SGHDN and CDR2 is FVKESK. The chain's CDR3 is CASSQGLSPLHF. The CDR3 region has the DNA TGTGCCAGCAGCCAAGGTCTTTCACCCCTCCACTTT.

This sequence joins TRBV6-2 or TRBV6-3 and TRBJ1-2; 7 bases match TRBD1. Germline CDR1 and CDR2: MNHEY and SVGEGT. Losses at the gene ends were 5 bases for V and 2 bases for J; bases not matched to a gene: 5. The CDR3 is 14 amino acids. This CDR3 is CASSRDSLNYGYTF. The CDR3 nucleotides are TGTGCCAGCAGTAGGGACAGCCTCAACTATGGCTACACCTTC.

The chain employs TRBV12-5 and TRBJ2-7, with 13 bases fitting TRBD2. The CDR3 loop spans 20 amino acids. CDR1 LGHNT and CDR2 FRNRAP come from the germline V gene. V lost 0 bases to trimming and J lost 7 bases; unmatched junction nucleotides: 18. CDR3 DNA sequence: TGTGCTAGTGGTTTGGTCGAGTATCTACCAGGGACTAGCGGGACTGGGGAGCAGTACGTC. Protein product: CASGLVEYLPGTSGTGEQYV.

J is TRBJ2-2 and V is TRBV19; D gene unclear. V lost 3 bases to trimming and J lost 3 bases, with 11 bases between them. The length of the CDR3 is 15 residues. Germline V gene data show CDR1 as LNHDA and CDR2 as SQIVND (reference sequence). The CDR3 spells CASSITAIYTGELFF. DNA of the CDR3: TGTGCCAGTAGTATTACAGCCATATACACCGGGGAGCTGTTTTTT.

The rearrangement joins TRBV9 to TRBJ2-5; D remains unclear. Trimming left V 4 bases short and J 6 bases short, with 16 bases between. The CDR3 loop spans 14 amino acids. The V gene's germline CDR1 is SGDLS and CDR2 YYNGEE. CDR3 protein: CASSPGGLEKTQYF. The CDR3 nucleotides read TGTGCCAGCAGCCCCGGCGGCCTTGAGAAGACCCAGTACTTC.

V and J are TRBV19 and TRBJ2-2; maybe TRBD1 (5 bases). The ends were cut back, 4 bases at V and 4 bases at J, with 10 bases in the middle. The germline V gene has CDR1 LNHDA and CDR2 SQIVND (reference sequence). This CDR3 is built from 14 residues. CDR3 amino acids: CASSTTVTTGELFF. CDR3 nucleotide sequence: TGTGCCAGTAGTACGACAGTCACCACCGGGGAGCTGTTTTTT.

V and J are TRBV5-5 and TRBJ2-1; TRBD1 matches at 7 bases. The CDR3 length is 17 residues. V lost 3 bases, J lost 0 bases, and 9 bases stayed unmatched. The germline V gene encodes CDR1 SGHKS and CDR2 YYEKEE (reference sequence). The CDR3 loop reads CASSWASNRGSYNEQFF. In DNA form, the CDR3 reads TGTGCCAGCAGCTGGGCCAGTAACAGGGGCTCCTACAATGAGCAGTTCTTC. Looking up the rest from reference TRBV5-5 and TRBJ2-1 gives the full variable domain: DAGVTQSPTHLIKTRGQQVTLRCSPISGHKSVSWYQQVLGQGPQFIFQYYEKEERGRGNFPDRFSARQFPNYSSELNVNALLLGDSALYLCASSWASNRGSYNEQFFGPGTRLTVL.

The chain couples TRBV18 to TRBJ1-2, with D unresolved. V lost 1 base, J lost 3 bases, and 15 bases lay in between. The germline gives CDR1 KGHSH, CDR2 LQKENI. The CDR3 is 16 residues long. As DNA, the CDR3 is TGTGCCAGCTCACCACAGGAGGCAGGTGGCCACTATGGCTACACCTTC. Translation gives CASSPQEAGGHYGYTF.

CDR3 nucleotides: TGCAGTGCGCAAACAGGGATTGAAGCTTTCTTT. It yields the protein CSAQTGIEAFF. V is TRBV20-1 and J is TRBJ1-1, with D perhaps TRBD1 (6 bases). Trimming removed 6 bases from V and 7 bases from J, with 12 bases in between. The CDR3 spans 11 residues. Germline V CDR1 and CDR2: DFQATT, SNEGSKA (reference sequence).